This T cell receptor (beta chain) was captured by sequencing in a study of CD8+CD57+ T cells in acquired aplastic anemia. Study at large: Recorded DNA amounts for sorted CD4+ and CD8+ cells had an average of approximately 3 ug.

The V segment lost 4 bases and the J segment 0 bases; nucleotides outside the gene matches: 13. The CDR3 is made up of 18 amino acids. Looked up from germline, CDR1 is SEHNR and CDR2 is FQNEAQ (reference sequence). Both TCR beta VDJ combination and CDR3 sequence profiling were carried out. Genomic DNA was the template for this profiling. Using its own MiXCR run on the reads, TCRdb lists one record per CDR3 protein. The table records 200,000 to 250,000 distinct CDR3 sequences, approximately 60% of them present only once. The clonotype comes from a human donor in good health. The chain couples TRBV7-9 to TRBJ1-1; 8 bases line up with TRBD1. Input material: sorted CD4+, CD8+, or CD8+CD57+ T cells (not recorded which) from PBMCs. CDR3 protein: CASSYRRTGGQLNTEAFF. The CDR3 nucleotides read TGTGCCAGCAGCTACCGCCGAACAGGGGGACAGTTGAACACTGAAGCTTTCTTT.